The T cell receptor (beta chain) under discussion was sequenced for a study of blood T cell repertoires in COVID-19. About the study: The United States, Italy and Spain were the sources of the acute and convalescent COVID-19 samples. Nucleic acid was either cDNA or gDNA, and it came from T cells, B-cell-depleted T cells, or PBMCs.

From germline, CDR1 is LGHDT and CDR2 YNNKEL (reference sequence). The CDR3 has 17 amino acids. With 2 bases clipped from V and 7 bases from J, the junction kept 12 bases outside the gene matches. Authors' processing steps: By means of reference gene primer amplification, nucleated cell counts were estimated. TCRdb's copy holds only in-frame clones and misses some; the assay was immunoSEQ multiplex PCR. The V and J calls and clone size were taken over from that table, and D and trimming were inferred from the DNA. The sample carries under 300,000 clones, 70% to 90% recorded once. The sample consisted of peripheral blood. This chain uses TRBV3-1 (or the pseudogene TRBV3-2) with TRBJ2-1; TRBD1 aligns across 9 bases. The TCR comes from a man aged 60-69 years with acute or convalescent COVID-19. CDR3 in amino acids: CASSQPLLQGAKNEQFF. The CDR3, as DNA: TGTGCCAGCAGCCAACCATTACTACAGGGGGCTAAAAATGAGCAGTTCTTC.